A selection of T cell receptor beta chains follows, all from one sample in a study of T-cell memory formation after mild COVID-19. TCRdb re-called the 5' RACE reads through MiXCR, storing one row per CDR3 protein. The table records about 600,000 distinct CDR3 sequences, 20% to 25% of them present only once. Sequencing input: PBMCs or a T cell subset sorted from them (not recorded which). These receptors all come from an adult woman who had mild COVID-19 (a few samples of this study predate the infection). Cell type and time point are not known. Both conserved end residues are part of each CDR3. A D gene is named only where the DNA matches it firmly. Part of the rows lack a size; the others show once, few, many or a class for expanded clones.

J: TRBJ1-1; V: TRBV24-1; size: .; D: TRBD1; DNA: TGTGCCACCAGTGGTACGACAGGGGGGGACACTGAAGCTTTCTTT; CDR3: CATSGTTGGDTEAFF
J: TRBJ2-7; V: TRBV29-1; size: few; D: .; DNA: TGCAGCGTTGAAAGGCGGGACCCCTACGAGCAGTACTTC; CDR3: CSVERRDPYEQYF
J: TRBJ2-3; V: TRBV20-1; size: .; D: .; DNA: TGCAGTGCCAGAGAGGCTAGCTGGACAGATACGCAGTATTTT; CDR3: CSAREASWTDTQYF
J: TRBJ1-3; V: TRBV6-6; size: .; D: .; DNA: TGTGCCAGCAGTTACTCTGGGGGGAGAGACACCATATATTTT; CDR3: CASSYSGGRDTIYF
J: TRBJ2-1; V: TRBV5-4; size: .; D: TRBD2; DNA: TGTGCCAGCAGACCGGGGGGGAGCTCCTACAATGAGCAGTTCTTC; CDR3: CASRPGGSSYNEQFF
J: TRBJ1-5; V: TRBV12-5; size: .; D: .; DNA: TGTGCTAGTGGTTTTAAACGGACAGTGTATCAGCCCCAGCATTTT; CDR3: CASGFKRTVYQPQHF
J: TRBJ2-1; V: TRBV7-6; size: .; D: TRBD2; DNA: TGTGCCAGCAGCTTAGACGGGACTAGCGGGGGTGGTGAGCAGTTCTTC; CDR3: CASSLDGTSGGGEQFF
J: TRBJ2-2; V: TRBV5-1; size: few; D: TRBD2; DNA: TGCGCCAGCAGCTTGCCAGCGGGGGGGCCCGGGGAGCTGTTTTTT; CDR3: CASSLPAGGPGELFF
J: TRBJ2-3; V: TRBV7-9; size: many; D: TRBD2; DNA: TGTGCCAGCAGCTTACTAGCGGGGTCCACAGATACGCAGTATTTT; CDR3: CASSLLAGSTDTQYF
J: TRBJ2-3; V: TRBV18; size: .; D: TRBD2; DNA: TGTGCCAGCTCACCACGGCCTAGCGGGGGGGTCGATACGCAGTATTTT; CDR3: CASSPRPSGGVDTQYF
J: TRBJ2-2; V: TRBV6-5; size: few; D: .; DNA: TGTGCCAGCACTGGACCGAACACCGGGGAGCTGTTTTTT; CDR3: CASTGPNTGELFF
J: TRBJ1-2; V: TRBV14; size: few; D: .; DNA: TGTGCCAGCAGCCAAGGGAGTTCGTCGTTTGGCTACACCTTC; CDR3: CASSQGSSSFGYTF
J: TRBJ2-3; V: TRBV11-2; size: few; D: TRBD2; DNA: TGTGCCAGCAGCTTAGCCCGGGGGGCAGATACGCAGTATTTT; CDR3: CASSLARGADTQYF
J: TRBJ2-7; V: TRBV9; size: few; D: TRBD1; DNA: TGTGCCAGCAGCCCCCGGACAGGGTTATCCTACGAGCAGTACTTC; CDR3: CASSPRTGLSYEQYF
J: TRBJ1-2; V: TRBV6-1; size: .; D: .; DNA: TGTGCCAGCAGTGAATTCAGACAGCCCGGCTACACCTTC; CDR3: CASSEFRQPGYTF
J: TRBJ1-2; V: TRBV6-1; size: few; D: .; DNA: TGTGCCAGCAAAGTGGTCTATGGCTACACCTTC; CDR3: CASKVVYGYTF
J: TRBJ1-1; V: TRBV7-9; size: .; D: .; DNA: TGTGCCAGCAGCTTATTTACCATCTTCCCTGAAGCTTTCTTT; CDR3: CASSLFTIFPEAFF
J: TRBJ2-3; V: TRBV20-1; size: few; D: TRBD2; DNA: TGCAGTGCGAGCGTGAGCGGGAGAACTACAGATACGCAGTATTTT; CDR3: CSASVSGRTTDTQYF
J: TRBJ2-1; V: TRBV4-2; size: .; D: .; DNA: TGTGCCAGCAGCCAAGACTCCCGGGACCCAGAGCAGTTCTTC; CDR3: CASSQDSRDPEQFF
J: TRBJ1-3; V: TRBV7-2; size: few; D: .; DNA: TGTGCCAGCAGCCCGAGTTTTGCCTCTGGAAACACCATATATTTT; CDR3: CASSPSFASGNTIYF
J: TRBJ1-1; V: TRBV13; size: few; D: .; DNA: TGTGCCAGCAGCCTAGGGGTGGCAACAGCGACTGAAGCTTTCTTT; CDR3: CASSLGVATATEAFF
J: TRBJ2-2; V: TRBV12-3/TRBV12-4; size: many; D: .; DNA: TGTGCCAGCAGTTTAGAAACCGGGGAGCTGTTTTTT; CDR3: CASSLETGELFF
J: TRBJ1-5; V: TRBV27; size: .; D: TRBD1; DNA: TGTGCCAGCAGACAGGGGGCTTATAGCAATCAGCCCCAGCATTTT; CDR3: CASRQGAYSNQPQHF
J: TRBJ2-1; V: TRBV7-8; size: .; D: TRBD2; DNA: TGTGCCAGCAGCTTAATGGGACTAGCGGGAGTGAATGAGCAGTTCTTC; CDR3: CASSLMGLAGVNEQFF
J: TRBJ1-1; V: TRBV5-1; size: .; D: TRBD1; DNA: TGCGCCAGCAGCTTGGCCGGGACAGGGTGGCCTGAAGCTTTCTTT; CDR3: CASSLAGTGWPEAFF
J: TRBJ2-2; V: TRBV25-1; size: .; D: TRBD1; DNA: TGTGCCAGCAGTGGGACAGGGGTTGCCGGGGAGCTGTTTTTT; CDR3: CASSGTGVAGELFF
J: TRBJ2-7; V: TRBV4-1; size: few; D: TRBD2; DNA: TGCGCCAGCAGCCAGACTATAGCGGGAGCCCACGAGCAGTACTTC; CDR3: CASSQTIAGAHEQYF
J: TRBJ2-7; V: TRBV4-2; size: once; D: .; DNA: TGTGCCAGCAGCCAAGGGGTTGGAGGGGACGAGCAGTACTTC; CDR3: CASSQGVGGDEQYF